These 22 T cell receptor beta chains came from one sample sequenced in a study of T cell responses to AZD1222 COVID-19 vaccine. TCRdb's copy holds only in-frame clones and misses some; the assay was immunoSEQ multiplex PCR. In the table there are approximately 130,000 clones, nearly 90% of which are singletons. Source: peripheral blood, taken 28 days after the second AZD1222 dose. These receptors were collected from an adult who received the AZD1222 COVID-19 vaccine.

The chain employs TRBV10-1 and TRBJ1-4, with 8 bases fitting TRBD1. V lost 8 bases and J lost 0; bases outside the gene matches: 2. The CDR3 is 14 residues long. Germline V gives CDR1 WNHNN, CDR2 SYGVQD (reference sequence). The CDR3, as DNA: TGCGCCAGCTCGACAGGGGCAACTAATGAAAAACTGTTTTTT. Encoded protein: CASSTGATNEKLFF.

V gene TRBV4-1 combines with J gene TRBJ1-1, with D possibly being TRBD1 (5 bases). In germline, CDR1 is MGHRA, CDR2 YSYEKL. CDR3 length equals 15 residues. V was clipped by 0 bases and J by 2 bases, with 10 bases between them. The chain's CDR3 is CASSQEHRLNTEAFF. The CDR3 nucleotides are TGCGCCAGCAGCCAAGAACACAGGCTCAACACTGAAGCTTTCTTT.

This clone has only one observation. The rearrangement uses TRBV7-6 and TRBJ2-2; 7 bases line up with TRBD1. Germline CDR1 and CDR2: SGHVS and FNYEAQ. The CDR3 contains 13 residues. The V and J ends lost 5 bases and 6 bases, in that order; junction bases with no gene match: 3. The CDR3 sequence: CASSRQGAGELFF. CDR3 coding DNA: TGTGCCAGCAGCCGTCAGGGGGCCGGGGAGCTGTTTTTT.

The genes are TRBV5-4 and TRBJ1-3; TRBD1 is a possible D gene (5 bases). Trimming cost V 1 base and J 3 bases, with 14 bases left between them. Germline V CDR1 and CDR2: SGHNT, YYREEE (reference sequence). The CDR3 runs 16 residues. CDR3 region: CASSLSTGAFGNTIYF. For the CDR3, the DNA is TGTGCCAGCAGCTTGTCTACAGGCGCCTTTGGAAACACCATATATTTT.

The genes are TRBV2 and TRBJ1-2; no clear D gene. The germline V and J ends were trimmed by 3 bases and 4 bases, with 9 bases remaining between them. Germline V gene sequence: CDR1 SNHLY, CDR2 FYNNEI. This CDR3 has 13 residues. CDR3 coding DNA: TGTGCCAGCAGTGATCGGGGAATCTATGGCTACACCTTC. Translated, it gives CASSDRGIYGYTF.

The chain couples TRBV7-9 to TRBJ2-1; tentatively, D is TRBD1 or TRBD2 (6 bases each). The CDR3 sequence is 13 residues long. The germline CDR1 and CDR2 sequences are SEHNR and FQNEAQ (reference sequence). V was cut by 1 base and J by 9 bases, with 10 bases left in between. This chain's CDR3 is CASSLGGAAEQFF. CDR3 nucleotides: TGTGCCAGCAGCTTAGGGGGGGCCGCTGAGCAGTTCTTC. Variable domain in full (rest from reference TRBV7-9 and TRBJ2-1): DTGVSQNPRHKITKRGQNVTFRCDPISEHNRLYWYRQTLGQGPEFLTYFQNEAQLEKSRLLSDRFSAERPKGSFSTLEIQRTEQGDSAMYLCASSLGGAAEQFFGPGTRLTVL.

The gene calls are TRBV5-1 and TRBJ2-5; D gene ambiguous. With 4 bases removed from V and 4 bases from J, the gap between germline ends came to 11 bases. Germline-derived CDR1 and CDR2 are SGHRS and YFSETQ. The CDR3 is made up of 13 amino acids. CDR3 sequence (DNA): TGCGCCAGCAGCGCCGAGGATCTAGAGACCCAGTACTTC. Translating it yields CASSAEDLETQYF.

The CDR3: CASSPAGLSNEKLFF. The CDR3 region has the DNA TGTGCCAGCAGTCCTGCAGGGCTCTCTAATGAAAAACTGTTTTTT. The rearrangement uses TRBV11-2 and TRBJ1-4, with TRBD1 as a possible D gene (5 bases). CDR1 and CDR2 (germline): SGHAT, FQNNGV. CDR3 length: 15 residues. V was shortened by 6 bases and J by 3 bases, with 14 bases between the two germline ends.

The V and J genes are TRBV5-4 and TRBJ1-2; D remains unclear. The germline CDR1 and CDR2 sequences are SGHNT and YYREEE (reference sequence). The CDR3 consists of 11 residues. The ends were cut back, 4 bases at V and 7 bases at J, with 8 bases in the middle. CDR3: CASSLQGGYTF. CDR3 sequence (DNA): TGTGCCAGCAGCCTCCAAGGTGGCTACACCTTC.

The CDR3 DNA follows: TGTGCCTGGGGACATAATGACAATCAGCCCCAGCATTTT. It translates to CAWGHNDNQPQHF. The gene calls are TRBV30 and TRBJ1-5, with D perhaps matching TRBD1 (5 bases). CDR1 and CDR2 from the germline V gene are GTSNPN and SVGIG (reference sequence). This CDR3 is 13 amino acids long. Trimming cost V 5 bases and J 3 bases, with 11 bases left between them.

The rearrangement joins TRBV27 to TRBJ2-1, with TRBD2 matching 7 bases. The CDR3 extends over 16 amino acids. Germline V gene data show CDR1 as MNHEY and CDR2 as SMNVEV (reference sequence). Trimming took 5 bases from V and 4 from J; bases not matched to a gene: 11. CDR3 protein: CASSPLVRERYNEQFF. The CDR3 region has the DNA TGTGCCAGCAGTCCCTTGGTGCGGGAGCGATACAATGAGCAGTTCTTC.

This clone has a handful of counts. The V and J genes are TRBV5-1 and TRBJ2-7, with TRBD2 matching 7 bases. The CDR3 totals 15 residues. Germline-derived CDR1 and CDR2 are SGHRS and YFSETQ. V was clipped by 0 bases and J by 2 bases; unmatched bases: 5. The CDR3 nucleotides are TGCGCCAGCAGCTTGGGACTAGCCGGCCCCTACGAGCAGTACTTC. Translating gives CASSLGLAGPYEQYF.

This chain uses TRBV3-1 (or the pseudogene TRBV3-2) with TRBJ1-2; D is unresolved. The germline V gene has CDR1 LGHDT and CDR2 YNNKEL (reference sequence). The CDR3 is made up of 14 amino acids. Trimming pared 3 bases from V and 4 bases from J, leaving 12 bases between. The CDR3 DNA sequence: TGTGCCAGCAGCCAGCGTACAGTCAGCTATGGCTACACCTTC. This encodes CASSQRTVSYGYTF.

A note on this clone: The sample holds other DNA sequences that translate to the same CDR3. This sequence joins TRBV6-5 and TRBJ2-3; 12 bases are shared with TRBD2. The CDR3 runs 14 residues. The trim removed 6 bases at V and 3 bases at J, leaving 1 base unmatched. Germline CDR1 is MNHEY and CDR2 is SVGAGI. The CDR3 region is CASSLAGGTDTQYF. In nucleotides, the CDR3 is TGTGCCAGCAGCCTAGCGGGAGGGACAGATACGCAGTATTTT.

The J gene is TRBJ1-4, the V gene TRBV5-1; 7 bases fit TRBD1. V trimming: 0 bases; J trimming: 2 bases; junction bases outside the gene matches: 4. The germline V gene encodes CDR1 SGHRS and CDR2 YFSETQ. The CDR3 is made up of 16 amino acids. CDR3 in DNA: TGCGCCAGCAGCTTGGGTCAGGGGGTCACTAATGAAAAACTGTTTTTT. Amino acid sequence: CASSLGQGVTNEKLFF.

The genes are TRBV11-1 and TRBJ1-1; D is undetermined. In germline, CDR1 is SGHAT, CDR2 FQDESV (reference sequence). Trimming cost V 7 bases and J 7 bases, with 10 bases left between them. There are 11 residues in the CDR3. The chain's CDR3 is CASNLGSEAFF. CDR3 in DNA: TGTGCCAGCAATTTAGGCAGTGAAGCTTTCTTT. Full variable domain (missing parts from reference TRBV11-1 and TRBJ1-1): EAEVAQSPRYKITEKSQAVAFWCDPISGHATLYWYRQILGQGPELLVQFQDESVVDDSQLPKDRFSAERLKGVDSTLKIQPAELGDSAMYLCASNLGSEAFFGQGTRLTVV.

V and J are TRBV4-1 and TRBJ1-6; D is ambiguous. There are 16 residues in the CDR3. Germline values: CDR1 MGHRA, CDR2 YSYEKL. Between the trimmed V and J ends, which lost 3 bases and 0 bases, there was a span of 9 bases. Here the CDR3 DNA reads TGCGCCAGCAGCCAGCGTGAACACTCCTATAATTCACCCCTCCACTTT. Translated: CASSQREHSYNSPLHF.

The CDR3 DNA reads as TGTGCCAGCCGGTCGGGGGGCGTCACTGAAGCTTTCTTT. This gives the protein CASRSGGVTEAFF. The genes are TRBV5-6 and TRBJ1-1; perhaps TRBD1 as D (6 bases). The CDR3 has 13 amino acids. The germline gives CDR1 SGHDT, CDR2 YYEEEE. V gave up 7 bases and J gave up 4 bases, with 14 bases separating them.

The chain joins TRBV9 to TRBJ1-4; D possibly corresponds to TRBD1 (6 bases). Trimming left V 4 bases short and J 8 bases short, with 21 bases between. CDR1 is SGDLS, CDR2 YYNGEE, per germline. CDR3 size: 16 residues. The CDR3 nucleotides are TGTGCCAGCAGCACATACAGGGCCCGGGACAAGGAAAAACTGTTTTTT. Translation: CASSTYRARDKEKLFF.

This chain joins TRBV7-2 and TRBJ2-7; 10 bases map to TRBD1. The CDR3 spans 15 residues. Germline-derived CDR1 and CDR2 are SGHTA and FQGNSA. Trimming at V came to 5 bases and at J to 0 bases, leaving 4 bases not matched to a gene. The CDR3: CASSLGQGSSYEQYF. CDR3 in DNA: TGTGCCAGCAGCCTGGGACAGGGGTCCTCCTACGAGCAGTACTTC.

The J gene is TRBJ1-1, the V gene TRBV19; 7 nucleotides agree with TRBD1. V lost 8 bases to trimming and J lost 1 base; unmatched junction nucleotides: 7. The V gene's germline CDR1 is LNHDA and CDR2 SQIVND (reference sequence). The CDR3 runs 14 residues. Written as DNA, the CDR3 is TGTGCCAGTGCCCCCGGGACAGAGAACACTGAAGCTTTCTTT. The encoded protein is CASAPGTENTEAFF.

V and J are TRBV5-4 and TRBJ1-1; possibly TRBD1 for D (6 bases). The ends were cut back, 1 base at V and 3 bases at J, with 10 bases in the middle. CDR3 length: 14 residues. Germline V lookup: CDR1 SGHNT, CDR2 YYREEE (reference sequence). The CDR3 DNA follows: TGTGCCAGCAGCTTGACAGGGCTGGACACTGAAGCTTTCTTT. This translates into CASSLTGLDTEAFF.